Listed here are 20 T cell receptor beta chains from one sample, sequenced in a study of CD8 T cells in Susac syndrome. With random hexamers, reverse transcription was performed on about 0.5 to 1 ug of RNA. TCRdb redid the calling of the immunoSEQ multiplex PCR reads with MiXCR, one entry per CDR3 protein. The repertoire holds around 270,000 distinct CDR3 sequences, with roughly 85% as singletons. Sequenced sample: CD8+ T cells from PBMCs. The source is a human donor with multiple sclerosis.

This chain joins TRBV30 and TRBJ1-1; D is unresolved. Germline V CDR1 and CDR2: GTSNPN, SVGIG (reference sequence). The V and J ends lost 3 bases and 2 bases respectively, with 7 bases between them. This CDR3 comprises 12 residues. CDR3 sequence reads: CAWRLGNTEAFF. CDR3 nucleotides: TGTGCCTGGAGGCTGGGAAACACTGAAGCTTTCTTT.

The genes are TRBV7-2 and TRBJ2-1; D may be TRBD1 or TRBD2 (5 bases each). TRBJ2-7 explains the end of the DNA better; the J call may be wrong. The CDR3 contains 16 residues. From germline, CDR1 is SGHTA and CDR2 FQGNSA. CDR3 in DNA: TGTGCCAGCAGCTTATACCCGGGACCGCCCTCTGGAGAGCAGTACTTC. This sequence encodes CASSLYPGPPSGEQYF.

The chain joins TRBV28 to TRBJ2-4; D is uncertain. Trimming took off 2 bases at V and 0 bases at J, with 17 bases between the two ends. Germline loops: CDR1 MDHEN, CDR2 SYDVKM. This CDR3 contains 18 residues. CDR3 in DNA: TGTGCCAGCAGTTTAATTCGGCAGAGAAGACTAGCCAAAAACATTCAGTACTTC. Its protein product is CASSLIRQRRLAKNIQYF.

This chain joins TRBV29-1 and TRBJ1-2; D call uncertain. CDR3 length: 15 amino acids. The ends were cut back, 1 base at V and 2 bases at J, with 14 bases in the middle. Germline lookup yields CDR1 SQVTM and CDR2 ANQGSEA. For the CDR3, the DNA is TGCAGCGTTGAAGCCCTCACGGCCAAAAACTATGGCTACACCTTC. Translated, it gives CSVEALTAKNYGYTF.

This sequence joins TRBV6-2 or TRBV6-3 and TRBJ2-7; maybe TRBD2 (6 bases). CDR1 MNHEY and CDR2 SVGEGT come from the germline V gene. Trimming stripped 11 bases from V and 4 bases from J, with 12 bases between. CDR3 size: 11 residues. The CDR3, as DNA: TGTGCCGGAGGGGTTTATTACGAGCAGTACTTC. It yields the protein CAGGVYYEQYF.

The CDR3 nucleotides are TGTGCCAGCAGCCACCGTGCTGGGGGGAATGAGCAGTTCTTC. Translation gives CASSHRAGGNEQFF. V and J are TRBV5-6 and TRBJ2-1; the D gene is possibly TRBD2 (6 bases). Germline CDR1 reads SGHDT; CDR2 reads YYEEEE. The CDR3 has 14 residues. With 4 bases removed from V and 7 bases from J, the gap between germline ends came to 15 bases.

This clonotype was recorded only once. The gene calls are TRBV23-1 and TRBJ2-4; TRBD1 aligns across 10 bases. TRBV23-1 carries the ORF label, with uncertain function. The CDR3 has 16 amino acids. V was pared by 6 bases and J by 7 bases, with 12 bases of the junction left unmatched. CDR3 in amino acids: CASSFMTGTGVNIQYF. The CDR3 nucleotides are TGCGCCAGCAGCTTCATGACCGGGACAGGGGTGAACATTCAGTACTTC.

This clonotype appeared a single time. The chain recombines TRBV5-5 with TRBJ1-2; tentative D call: TRBD1 (6 bases). V was clipped by 4 bases and J by 5 bases, with 18 bases between them. Germline CDR1 is SGHKS and CDR2 is YYEKEE (reference sequence). CDR3 length: 15 amino acids. The CDR3 DNA sequence: TGTGCCAGCAGCCCTACAGGGAGGCCTAGGTATGGCTACACCTTC. It specifies CASSPTGRPRYGYTF.

This chain uses TRBV4-3 with TRBJ1-3, with D perhaps TRBD1 (5 bases). There are 16 residues in the CDR3. The V gene's germline CDR1 is LGHNA and CDR2 YSLEER. V lost 0 bases to trimming and J lost 4 bases, with 13 bases between them. The CDR3 sequence: CASSQDGSGWGNTIYF. As DNA, the CDR3 is TGCGCCAGCAGCCAAGACGGGTCAGGGTGGGGAAACACCATATATTTT.

This chain joins TRBV30 and TRBJ2-7; 9 bases are a match to TRBD1. CDR1 and CDR2 from the germline V gene are GTSNPN and SVGIG (reference sequence). V lost 4 bases and J lost 3; bases outside the gene matches: 7. The CDR3 runs 14 residues. CDR3 loop: CAWTVGTGLYEQYF. DNA of the CDR3: TGTGCCTGGACCGTCGGGACAGGGCTCTACGAGCAGTACTTC.

This clonotype occurred once. The gene calls are TRBV27 and TRBJ1-1; no firm D call. The CDR3 covers 13 residues. The V and J ends lost 0 bases and 6 bases respectively, with 8 bases between them. CDR1 and CDR2 from the germline V gene are MNHEY and SMNVEV (reference sequence). The CDR3 region has the DNA TGTGCCAGCAGTTTATCCGTCCTGGCTGAAGCTTTCTTT. It translates to CASSLSVLAEAFF.

This sequence joins TRBV5-1 and TRBJ1-2; no definite D call. Germline CDR1 and CDR2: SGHRS and YFSETQ. The CDR3 covers 15 residues. Deletions cut 4 bases from V and 3 bases from J, with 16 bases between. As DNA, the CDR3 is TGCGCCAGCAGCAAGGGCTTTATGTCAGACTATGGCTACACCTTC. This translates into CASSKGFMSDYGYTF.

This chain connects TRBV19 to TRBJ1-1; D remains ambiguous. V lost 5 bases and J lost 4, with 11 bases in between. This CDR3 has 13 residues. Looked up from germline, CDR1 is LNHDA and CDR2 is SQIVND (reference sequence). CDR3 protein: CASSQGPGTEAFF. CDR3 nucleotide sequence: TGTGCCAGTAGTCAAGGTCCGGGCACTGAAGCTTTCTTT.

This clonotype was detected only a few times. The chain uses TRBV7-2 and TRBJ2-5; a possible D gene is TRBD1 (7 bases). Per the germline V gene, CDR1 is SGHTA and CDR2 is FQGNSA. The CDR3 is made up of 16 amino acids. Trimming shortened V by 3 bases and J by 6 bases, and 20 bases separated the two germline ends. The CDR3 sequence: CASSLERREQGKTQYF. The CDR3 region has the DNA TGTGCCAGCAGCTTGGAGAGGCGGGAACAGGGGAAGACCCAGTACTTC.

The V gene is TRBV7-8, the J gene TRBJ2-1, with 7 bases aligning to TRBD2. Germline assignment: CDR1 SGHVS and CDR2 FQNEAQ. Trimming cost V 1 base and J 0 bases; bases outside gene matches: 6. The CDR3 is 17 amino acids. CDR3 in DNA: TGTGCCAGCAGCTTAGTGTCTAGCGGATACTCCTACAATGAGCAGTTCTTC. It codes for CASSLVSSGYSYNEQFF.

The chain combines TRBV7-9 with TRBJ2-7; perhaps TRBD1 as D (6 bases). In germline, CDR1 is SEHNR, CDR2 FQNEAQ (reference sequence). This CDR3 has 12 residues. Between the trimmed V and J ends, which lost 5 bases and 7 bases, there was a span of 12 bases. In DNA form, the CDR3 reads TGTGCCAGCAGCCAGGACAGCGTGGAGCAGTACTTC. This sequence encodes CASSQDSVEQYF.

The rearrangement links TRBV28 to TRBJ1-1, with 9 nucleotides matching TRBD1. Germline assignment: CDR1 MDHEN and CDR2 SYDVKM. CDR3 size: 14 residues. V lost 5 bases, J lost 4 bases, and 5 bases stayed unmatched. The CDR3 reads CASSDTGGLTEAFF. The CDR3 nucleotides read TGTGCCAGCAGTGACACAGGGGGCCTCACTGAAGCTTTCTTT.

This chain uses TRBV2 with TRBJ1-5; D is ambiguous. Between the trimmed V and J ends, which lost 3 bases and 6 bases, there was a span of 18 bases. CDR3 size: 16 residues. Germline-derived CDR1 and CDR2 are SNHLY and FYNNEI. The CDR3 reads CASSEGAISPGQPQHF. The CDR3 DNA is TGTGCCAGCAGTGAGGGCGCCATCTCCCCGGGTCAGCCCCAGCATTTT.

This clonotype showed up just once. This sequence joins TRBV7-9 and TRBJ2-7, with 9 bases matching TRBD1. Trimming cost V 5 bases and J 5 bases; bases outside gene matches: 10. Germline CDR1 and CDR2: SEHNR and FQNEAQ (reference sequence). The CDR3 runs to 15 residues. The CDR3 is CASSLPTGGIHEQYF. DNA for the CDR3: TGTGCCAGCAGCCTACCGACAGGGGGGATCCACGAGCAGTACTTC.

The genes are TRBV7-8 and TRBJ2-3; 7 nucleotides match TRBD2. The CDR3 sequence is 17 residues long. CDR1 and CDR2 from the germline V gene are SGHVS and FQNEAQ. V shed 2 bases and J 4 bases; nucleotides not matched to a gene: 12. The CDR3 nucleotides are TGTGCCAGCAGCTTACCCCGGGACTATACTGGACCAGATACGCAGTATTTT. As protein: CASSLPRDYTGPDTQYF.